This T cell receptor (beta chain) derives from a study of radiation and T cells in renal cell carcinoma. Assay used: immunoSEQ multiplex PCR; TCRdb lists only in-frame clones, some missing. The sample lists around 100,000 clones; 84% were seen once. There are 15 residues in the CDR3. V gave up 0 bases and J gave up 2 bases; unmatched junction bases: 5. Germline V gene sequence: CDR1 SGHDT, CDR2 YYEEEE. Time point in this sample: blood 4 weeks post-SBRT, at nephrectomy. Specified treatment: 15 Gy SBRT to primary tumor, nephrectomy 4 weeks later. The receptor comes from a man aged 60 to 69 with renal cell carcinoma. The gene calls are TRBV5-6 and TRBJ2-7, with 7 bases fitting TRBD2. The sequenced sample was blood, obtained from a patient whose treatment included radiotherapy and nephrectomy. The CDR3 spells CASSLVGGRAYEQYF. The DNA for the CDR3 is TGTGCCAGCAGCTTGGTCGGTGGGAGGGCCTACGAGCAGTACTTC. Using reference TRBV5-6 and TRBJ2-7 for the parts outside the CDR3, the full variable domain is DAGVTQSPTHLIKTRGQQVTLRCSPKSGHDTVSWYQQALGQGPQFIFQYYEEEERQRGNFPDRFSGHQFPNYSSELNVNALLLGDSALYLCASSLVGGRAYEQYFGPGTRLTVT.